Listed here are 7 T cell receptor beta chains from one sample, sequenced in a study of T cells in Graves' hyperthyroidism and ophthalmopathy. Amplified TCR beta CDR3 regions came from RNA transcripts. The HTBI set primed first-round TCR CDR3 RT-PCR. TCRdb recomputed calls from the multiplex PCR reads with MiXCR, one row per CDR3 protein. The table records 450,000 to 700,000 distinct CDR3 sequences, approximately 44% of them present only once. The specimen sequenced was peripheral blood or thyroid tissue (not recorded which). These receptors came from an adult woman with Graves' disease, either hyperthyroidism or ophthalmopathy (not recorded which).

The V and J genes are TRBV4-1 and TRBJ2-7; a weak D match, TRBD2 (5 bases). Germline V lookup: CDR1 MGHRA, CDR2 YSYEKL. Deletions cut 0 bases from V and 4 bases from J, with 13 bases between. The CDR3 totals 15 residues. The CDR3 here is CASSQDTRARYEQYF. CDR3 in DNA: TGCGCCAGCAGCCAAGATACGAGGGCCCGGTACGAGCAGTACTTC.

The gene calls are TRBV18 and TRBJ1-2, with D possibly matching TRBD1 (5 bases). Germline-derived CDR1 and CDR2 are KGHSH and LQKENI. This CDR3 is 15 amino acids long. The ends were cut back, 2 bases at V and 1 base at J, with 11 bases in the middle. The CDR3 sequence is CASSPSGTVNYGYTF. CDR3 nucleotide sequence: TGTGCCAGCTCACCATCGGGGACCGTTAACTATGGCTACACCTTC.

The chain is built from TRBV15 and TRBJ1-1, with D possibly being TRBD1 (5 bases). The V gene's germline CDR1 is LNHNV and CDR2 YYDKDF (reference sequence). The CDR3 runs 16 residues. The V end lost 4 bases, the J end lost 1 base, and 16 bases lay between the germline ends. CDR3 nucleotide sequence: TGTGCCACCAGCACGGGGGGAATTCAGGGGAACACTGAAGCTTTCTTT. This encodes CATSTGGIQGNTEAFF.

The V and J genes are TRBV24-1 and TRBJ1-2; no clear D gene. CDR1 and CDR2 from the germline V gene are KGHDR and SFDVKD. Trimming stripped 7 bases from V and 8 bases from J, with 16 bases between. There are 13 residues in the CDR3. CDR3 in amino acids: CATSRGGRAGYTF. CDR3 coding DNA: TGTGCCACCAGCCGAGGCGGCCGTGCAGGCTACACCTTC.

This clonotype has a handful of counts. The gene calls are TRBV7-3 and TRBJ2-2; a weak D match, TRBD2 (5 bases). With 5 bases removed from V and 6 bases from J, the gap between germline ends came to 16 bases. The CDR3 runs 15 residues. CDR1 is SGHTA, CDR2 FQGTGA, per germline. The CDR3, as DNA: TGTGCCAGCAGCCCAAAAGGACTGACCGCCGGGGAGCTGTTTTTT. Its translation is CASSPKGLTAGELFF.

This clonotype was seen repeatedly, ten times or more. The rearrangement joins TRBV5-1 to TRBJ2-7; TRBD2 aligns across 13 bases. The CDR3 has 18 residues. Looked up from germline, CDR1 is SGHRS and CDR2 is YFSETQ. J was trimmed by 4 bases and V by 4 bases; bases with no gene match: 14. CDR3 DNA sequence: TGCGCCAGCAGCCCGGGACTAGCGGGACCGGGGCTTCAATACGAGCAGTACTTC. It specifies CASSPGLAGPGLQYEQYF.

This clonotype was observed many times. The chain employs TRBV7-2 and TRBJ2-7; unclear D gene. The germline gives CDR1 SGHTA, CDR2 FQGNSA. This CDR3 spans 16 amino acids. Trimming cost V 1 base and J 0 bases, with 13 bases left between them. CDR3 amino acids: CASSLVPQVTSYEQYF. As DNA, the CDR3 is TGTGCCAGCAGCTTAGTCCCCCAGGTCACCTCCTACGAGCAGTACTTC.